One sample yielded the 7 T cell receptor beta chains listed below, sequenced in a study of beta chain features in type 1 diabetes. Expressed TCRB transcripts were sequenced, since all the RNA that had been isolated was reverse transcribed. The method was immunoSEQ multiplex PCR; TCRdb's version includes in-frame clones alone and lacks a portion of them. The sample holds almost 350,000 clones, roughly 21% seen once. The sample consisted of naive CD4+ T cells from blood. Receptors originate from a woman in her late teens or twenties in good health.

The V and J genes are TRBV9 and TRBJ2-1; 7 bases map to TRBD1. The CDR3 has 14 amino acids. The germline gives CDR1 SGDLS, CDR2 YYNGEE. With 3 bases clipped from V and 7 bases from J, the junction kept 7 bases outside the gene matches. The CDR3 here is CASSAGQARNEQFF. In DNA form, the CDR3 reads TGTGCCAGCAGCGCAGGACAGGCCCGGAATGAGCAGTTCTTC.

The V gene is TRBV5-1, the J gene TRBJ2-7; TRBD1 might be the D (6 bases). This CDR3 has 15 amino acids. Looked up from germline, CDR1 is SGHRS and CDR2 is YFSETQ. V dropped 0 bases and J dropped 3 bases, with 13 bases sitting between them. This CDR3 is CASSLEPDRFYEQYF. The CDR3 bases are TGCGCCAGCAGCTTGGAGCCGGACAGATTCTACGAGCAGTACTTC.

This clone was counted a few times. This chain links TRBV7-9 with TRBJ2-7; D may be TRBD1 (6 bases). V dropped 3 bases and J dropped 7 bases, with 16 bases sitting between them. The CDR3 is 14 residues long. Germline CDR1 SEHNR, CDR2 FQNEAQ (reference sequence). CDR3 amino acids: CASSLGSGAGEQYF. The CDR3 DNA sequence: TGTGCCAGCAGCTTGGGGTCAGGGGCTGGGGAGCAGTACTTC. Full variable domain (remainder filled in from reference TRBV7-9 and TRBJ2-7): DTGVSQNPRHKITKRGQNVTFRCDPISEHNRLYWYRQTLGQGPEFLTYFQNEAQLEKSRLLSDRFSAERPKGSFSTLEIQRTEQGDSAMYLCASSLGSGAGEQYFGPGTRLTVT.

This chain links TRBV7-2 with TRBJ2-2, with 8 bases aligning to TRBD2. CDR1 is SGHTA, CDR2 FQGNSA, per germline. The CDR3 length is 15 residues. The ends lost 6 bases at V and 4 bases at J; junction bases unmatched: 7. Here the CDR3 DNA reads TGTGCCAGCAGTTTACTAGCGGACATCACCGGGGAGCTGTTTTTT. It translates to CASSLLADITGELFF.

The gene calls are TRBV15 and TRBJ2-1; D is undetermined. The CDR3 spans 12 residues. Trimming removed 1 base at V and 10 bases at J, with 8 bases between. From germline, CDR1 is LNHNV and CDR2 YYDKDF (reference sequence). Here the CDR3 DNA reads TGTGCCACCAGCAGAGGCCCGCGGGAGCAGTTCTTC. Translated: CATSRGPREQFF.

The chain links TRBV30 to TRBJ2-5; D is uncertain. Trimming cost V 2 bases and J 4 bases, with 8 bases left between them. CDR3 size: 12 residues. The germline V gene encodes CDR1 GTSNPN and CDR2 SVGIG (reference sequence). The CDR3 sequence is CAWSTAVETQYF. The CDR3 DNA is TGTGCCTGGAGTACGGCGGTAGAGACCCAGTACTTC. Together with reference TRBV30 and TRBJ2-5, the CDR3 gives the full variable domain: SQTIHQWPATLVQPVGSPLSLECTVEGTSNPNLYWYRQAAGRGLQLLFYSVGIGQISSEVPQNLSASRPQDRQFILSSKKLLLSDSGFYLCAWSTAVETQYFGPGTRLLVL.

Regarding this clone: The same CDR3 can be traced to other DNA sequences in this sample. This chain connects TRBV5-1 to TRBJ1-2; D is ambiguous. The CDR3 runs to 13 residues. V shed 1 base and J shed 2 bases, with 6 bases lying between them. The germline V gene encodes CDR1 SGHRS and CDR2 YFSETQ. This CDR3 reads CASSLQENYGYTF. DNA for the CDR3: TGCGCCAGCAGCTTGCAGGAAAACTATGGCTACACCTTC.